Following are 2 T cell receptor beta chains from one sample sequenced in a study of T cells in women clearing cervical HPV infection. Method: immunoSEQ multiplex PCR; TCRdb's copy keeps in-frame clones and lacks some. This sample's table has some 30,000 clones. The sample comprised blood buffy coat. The receptors come from a woman between 18 and 75 years old with a cervical HPV16 infection that either progressed to CIN3+ or cleared (not recorded which).

Worth noting for this clone: Read coverage stops 3 residues before the CDR3 terminus; the germline J gene supplies the remainder. This chain links TRBV5-1 with TRBJ1-3; 7 nucleotides match TRBD1. This CDR3 contains 17 residues. The V segment lost 0 bases and the J segment 0 bases; nucleotides outside the gene matches: 6. Germline assignment: CDR1 SGHRS and CDR2 YFSETQ. The CDR3: CASSLDRGRNSGNTIYF. CDR3 DNA (partial): TGCGCCAGCAGCTTGGACAGGGGACGTAACTCTGGAAACACC.

On this clone itself: The CDR3 extends 3 residues past the end of the read, so its final part is completed from the germline J gene. The rearrangement uses TRBV29-1 and TRBJ1-1, with D unclear. The CDR3 length is 13 residues. V lost 5 bases and J lost 3, with 13 bases in between. CDR1 is SQVTM, CDR2 ANQGSEA, per germline. The CDR3 protein is CSVYPVLDTEAFF. The sequenced CDR3 bases are TGCAGCGTTTACCCGGTGTTGGACACTGAA.